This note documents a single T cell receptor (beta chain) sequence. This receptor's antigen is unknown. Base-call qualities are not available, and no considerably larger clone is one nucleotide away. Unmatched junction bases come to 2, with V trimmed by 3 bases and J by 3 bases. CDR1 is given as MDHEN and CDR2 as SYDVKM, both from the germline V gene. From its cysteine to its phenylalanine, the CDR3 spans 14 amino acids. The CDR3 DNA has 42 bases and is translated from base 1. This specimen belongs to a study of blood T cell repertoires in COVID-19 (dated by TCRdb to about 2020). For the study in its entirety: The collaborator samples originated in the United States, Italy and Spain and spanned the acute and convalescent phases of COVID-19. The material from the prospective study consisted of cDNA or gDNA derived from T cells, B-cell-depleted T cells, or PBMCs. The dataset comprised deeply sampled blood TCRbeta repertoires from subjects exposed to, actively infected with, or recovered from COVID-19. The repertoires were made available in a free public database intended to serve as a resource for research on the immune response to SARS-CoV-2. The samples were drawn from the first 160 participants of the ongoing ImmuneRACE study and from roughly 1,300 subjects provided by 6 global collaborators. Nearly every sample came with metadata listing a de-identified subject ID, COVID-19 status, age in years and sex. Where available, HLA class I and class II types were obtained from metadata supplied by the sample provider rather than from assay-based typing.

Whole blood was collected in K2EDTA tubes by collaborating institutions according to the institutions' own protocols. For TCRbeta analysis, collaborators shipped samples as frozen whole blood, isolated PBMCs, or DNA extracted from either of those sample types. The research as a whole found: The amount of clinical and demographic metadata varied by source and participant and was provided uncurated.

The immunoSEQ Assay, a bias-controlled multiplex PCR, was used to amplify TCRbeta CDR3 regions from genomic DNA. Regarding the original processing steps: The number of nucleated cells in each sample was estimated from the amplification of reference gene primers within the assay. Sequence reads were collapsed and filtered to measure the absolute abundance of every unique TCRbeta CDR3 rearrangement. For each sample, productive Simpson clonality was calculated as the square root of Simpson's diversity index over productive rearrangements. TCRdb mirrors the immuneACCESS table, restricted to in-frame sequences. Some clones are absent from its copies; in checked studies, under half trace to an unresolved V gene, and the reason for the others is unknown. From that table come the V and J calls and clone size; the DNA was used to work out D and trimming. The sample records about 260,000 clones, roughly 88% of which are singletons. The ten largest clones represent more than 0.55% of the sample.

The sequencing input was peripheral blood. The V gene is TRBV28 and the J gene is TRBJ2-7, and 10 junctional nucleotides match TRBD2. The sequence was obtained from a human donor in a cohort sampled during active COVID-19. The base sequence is TGTGCCAGCAGTTTCCTAGCGGGAGACTACGAGCAGTACTTC. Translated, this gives CASSFLAGDYEQYF.